These T cell receptor beta chains were read from a single sample in a study of Ad26.COV2.S vaccination and SARS-CoV-2 variants. Assay used: immunoSEQ multiplex PCR; TCRdb lists only in-frame clones, some missing. The sample consists of some 290,000 clones, about 86% of them appearing once. The source material was peripheral blood, sampled in a trial of Ad26.COV2.S vaccine versus placebo. The receptors were sampled from a person between 18 and 60 years old who received the Ad26.COV2.S COVID-19 vaccine or a placebo. The CDR3 runs from the conserved cysteine through the conserved F or W. A D gene is named only where the DNA matches it firmly. Expanded clones get a size class; other rows say once, few or many, or leave the size out.

CDR3 length,V gene,clone size,J gene,D gene,CDR3 protein,CDR3 DNA
14,TRBV7-6,NA,TRBJ1-1,TRBD1,CASSLALAGGEAFF,TGTGCCAGCAGCTTAGCGCTGGCAGGGGGGGAAGCTTTCTTT
14,TRBV14,NA,TRBJ1-1,NA,CASSQRRGNTEAFF,TGTGCCAGCAGCCAGAGACGGGGCAACACTGAAGCTTTCTTT
20,TRBV27,NA,TRBJ1-5,NA,CASILPPSDRGGYSNQPQHF,TGTGCCAGCATCTTACCCCCTTCCGACAGAGGAGGCTATAGCAATCAGCCCCAGCATTTT
18,TRBV4-1,NA,TRBJ1-3,NA,CASSQGPFGGPSGNTIYF,TGCGCCAGCAGCCAAGGACCCTTCGGCGGTCCCTCTGGAAACACCATATATTTT
14,TRBV3-1/TRBV3-2,NA,TRBJ2-6,NA,CASSRRTGANVLTF,TGTGCCAGCAGCCGACGGACTGGGGCCAACGTCCTGACTTTC
14,TRBV7-3,NA,TRBJ1-2,NA,CASSPEGRSYGYTF,TGTGCCAGCAGCCCAGAGGGCAGATCCTATGGCTACACCTTC
14,TRBV6-5,NA,TRBJ2-3,TRBD2,CASSTSGRTDTQYF,TGTGCCAGCAGCACTAGCGGACGGACAGATACGCAGTATTTT
14,TRBV4-2,few,TRBJ1-2,NA,CASSQEGRDDGYTF,TGTGCCAGCAGCCAAGAGGGCAGGGACGATGGCTACACCTTC
15,TRBV30,NA,TRBJ1-4,NA,CAWSEWRRLNEKLFF,TGTGCCTGGAGTGAATGGCGACGGCTCAATGAAAAACTGTTTTTT
16,TRBV5-1,NA,TRBJ1-1,NA,CASSLETALMNTEAFF,TGCGCCAGCAGCTTGGAAACGGCACTCATGAACACTGAAGCTTTCTTT
15,TRBV3-1/TRBV3-2,NA,TRBJ1-1,NA,CASSQPVGLNAEAFF,TGTGCCAGCAGCCAACCGGTGGGGTTGAACGCTGAAGCTTTCTTT
17,TRBV4-1,NA,TRBJ1-1,NA,CASSQRTSLNMNTEAFF,TGCGCCAGCAGCCAACGGACAAGTCTGAACATGAACACTGAAGCTTTCTTT
15,TRBV2,NA,TRBJ2-5,TRBD2,CASSEVRSGGAEQYF,TGTGCCAGCAGTGAAGTTCGGAGCGGGGGGGCGGAACAGTACTTC
15,TRBV3-1/TRBV3-2,NA,TRBJ2-7,NA,CASSPPGVPHYEQYF,TGTGCCAGCAGCCCCCCAGGGGTCCCCCACTACGAGCAGTACTTC
17,TRBV14,NA,TRBJ2-3,TRBD2,CASSQGWLAGRTDTQYF,TGTGCCAGCAGCCAAGGATGGCTAGCGGGGCGCACAGATACGCAGTATTTT
11,TRBV7-9,NA,TRBJ2-3,NA,CASDDRDTQYF,TGTGCCAGCGACGACAGGGATACGCAGTATTTT
13,TRBV2,NA,TRBJ2-5,NA,CASSDLLGVTQYF,TGTGCCAGCAGTGACCTCCTTGGGGTTACCCAGTACTTC
15,TRBV7-9,NA,TRBJ1-2,NA,CASSSIDGINYGYTF,TGTGCCAGCAGCTCAATCGACGGTATTAACTATGGCTACACCTTC
15,TRBV18,NA,TRBJ2-7,NA,CASSPGPGGAYEQYF,TGTGCCAGCTCACCCGGGCCCGGGGGCGCCTACGAGCAGTACTTC
14,TRBV5-6,NA,TRBJ2-7,NA,CASRRKGSDYEQYF,TGTGCCAGCAGAAGGAAGGGTTCCGACTACGAGCAGTACTTC
15,TRBV6-1,NA,TRBJ2-5,TRBD2,CASSESSGWMETQYF,TGTGCCAGCAGTGAATCTAGCGGGTGGATGGAGACCCAGTACTTC
13,TRBV18,NA,TRBJ2-7,NA,CASSPPSLYEQYF,TGTGCCAGCTCACCGCCCTCCCTCTACGAGCAGTACTTC
17,TRBV5-6,NA,TRBJ2-5,TRBD2,CASSTILAGGPQETQYF,TGTGCCAGCAGCACCATTCTAGCGGGGGGGCCCCAAGAGACCCAGTACTTC
17,TRBV10-3,NA,TRBJ2-2,TRBD2,CAISEPKLAGVAGELFF,TGTGCCATCAGTGAGCCAAAACTAGCGGGGGTAGCCGGGGAGCTGTTTTTT
18,TRBV4-1,NA,TRBJ2-3,NA,CASSQVKAGLAAIDTQYF,TGCGCCAGCAGCCAAGTAAAAGCAGGACTGGCTGCTATAGATACGCAGTATTTT
16,TRBV19,NA,TRBJ1-6,NA,CASSMGAGAYNSPLHF,TGTGCCAGTAGTATGGGAGCCGGGGCGTACAATTCACCCCTCCACTTT
14,TRBV6-2/TRBV6-3,few,TRBJ1-1,NA,CASSFDRPNTEAFF,TGTGCCAGCAGTTTCGACAGACCGAACACTGAAGCTTTCTTT
15,TRBV7-6,once,TRBJ1-2,NA,CASSPRGDDKGGYTF,TGTGCCAGCAGCCCGCGGGGGGATGACAAGGGCGGCTACACCTTC
16,TRBV5-5,once,TRBJ2-2,NA,CASSWTPGANTGELFF,TGTGCCAGCAGCTGGACGCCTGGGGCCAACACCGGGGAGCTGTTTTTT
14,TRBV5-1,NA,TRBJ2-3,NA,CASSLSGGTDTQYF,TGCGCCAGCAGCCTGTCAGGGGGCACAGATACGCAGTATTTT
17,TRBV30,NA,TRBJ2-5,TRBD2,CAWSVRTSGGATETQYF,TGTGCCTGGAGTGTACGGACTAGCGGGGGGGCCACGGAGACCCAGTACTTC
19,TRBV27,NA,TRBJ1-5,NA,CASSLLGRDGVVGNQPQHF,TGTGCCAGCAGTTTATTGGGGCGGGACGGGGTAGTAGGCAATCAGCCCCAGCATTTT
13,TRBV28,once,TRBJ1-6,TRBD1,CASKGARNSPLHF,TGTGCCAGTAAGGGGGCGAGGAATTCACCCCTCCACTTT
15,TRBV9,NA,TRBJ1-5,NA,CASSVGTGSNQPQHF,TGTGCCAGCAGCGTGGGCACAGGCTCGAATCAGCCCCAGCATTTT
14,TRBV19,NA,TRBJ1-4,NA,CASSRSDTNEKLFF,TGTGCCAGTAGCCGTAGTGACACTAATGAAAAACTGTTTTTT
13,TRBV3-1/TRBV3-2,NA,TRBJ1-2,NA,CASSHDGSYGYTF,TGTGCCAGCAGTCACGACGGGTCCTATGGCTACACCTTC
16,TRBV5-1,NA,TRBJ2-2,TRBD1,CASSSHTGGSTGELFF,TGCGCCAGCAGTTCTCACACAGGGGGGAGCACCGGGGAGCTGTTTTTT
12,TRBV18,NA,TRBJ2-5,NA,CASSPPQETQYF,TGTGCCAGCTCACCACCTCAAGAGACCCAGTACTTC
19,TRBV5-6,NA,TRBJ1-6,NA,CASSLVAGSEGSYNSPLHF,TGTGCCAGCAGCTTGGTAGCGGGATCCGAGGGATCCTATAATTCACCCCTCCACTTT
12,TRBV7-9,few,TRBJ1-5,NA,CASSLDYQPQHF,TGTGCCAGCAGCTTAGATTATCAGCCCCAGCATTTT
12,TRBV15,few,TRBJ1-1,NA,CATSRDVTEAFF,TGTGCCACCAGCAGAGACGTCACTGAAGCTTTCTTT